This TCR beta chain was identified in a study of CD8 T cells in ankylosing spondylitis. This CDR3 is 13 amino acids long. Trimming left V 3 bases short and J 4 bases short, with 10 bases between. Each TCR beta library was made by quantitative 5'-RACE that incorporated molecular barcodes. In TCRdb, the 5' RACE reads were re-called with MiXCR into one record per CDR3 protein. Of roughly 400,000 distinct CDR3 sequences listed, 20% to 25% were seen once; the top ten hold about 16%. General study findings and limits: Before this, some motif variants had been reported in reactive arthritis synovial fluid and blood. From matched ankylosing spondylitis synovial fluid, disease-linked clones were reportedly recovered at significantly enriched levels. Characteristic of ankylosing spondylitis blood, it appeared, was a TCR beta motif comprising several highly homologous variants.

This clonotype was observed a few times. What it binds is not known. The V and J genes are TRBV12-3 or TRBV12-4 and TRBJ2-7; no firm D call. This sequence originates from a male donor with ankylosing spondylitis. The specimen sequenced was blood, either unsorted or a sorted T cell fraction (not recorded which). The CDR3 nucleotides are TGTGCCAGCAGTTTCTTTGCCGGATACGAGCAGTACTTC. Translation gives CASSFFAGYEQYF.